These 30 T cell receptor beta chains share one sample of origin, sequenced in a study of regulatory T cells in long-lasting Graves disease. Library construction for TCR beta used iRepertoire HTBI primers and Arm-PCR of CDR3 regions. TCRdb processed the multiplex PCR reads anew with MiXCR; each CDR3 protein has one entry. This sample has some 320,000 distinct CDR3 sequences, with roughly 18% found just once. Indicated time point: newly diagnosed GD, antithyroid drugs for less than 3 months. Isolated PBMC RNA provided the starting material for the TCR library. The sample here was peripheral blood mononuclear cells (PBMCs), taken at new diagnosis, from a patient treated with antithyroid drugs. The origin of the receptors is a female donor with Graves disease.

Comment on this clonotype: The conserved phenylalanine or tryptophan normally closing the CDR3 is absent here, so this likely arose from a read error. The rearrangement joins TRBV7-2 to TRBJ2-5; tentative D call: TRBD1 (6 bases). Germline CDR1 and CDR2: SGHTA and FQGNSA. The V end lost 2 bases, the J end lost 7 bases, and 17 bases lay between the germline ends. CDR3 length: 15 amino acids. The CDR3 is CASSLFRTEIRTQYY. The CDR3 nucleotides read TGTGCCAGCAGCTTATTTAGGACAGAAATACGGACCCAGTACTAC.

This clonotype was picked up a small number of times. J is TRBJ1-3 and V is TRBV9; D is perhaps TRBD1 (5 bases). This CDR3 spans 15 amino acids. In germline, CDR1 is SGDLS, CDR2 YYNGEE. V dropped 4 bases and J dropped 4 bases, with 15 bases sitting between them. CDR3 loop: CASSTGGTLGNTIYF. Here the CDR3 DNA reads TGTGCCAGCAGCACCGGAGGGACGTTAGGAAACACCATATATTTT.

V usage is TRBV28 and J usage is TRBJ2-1, with 11 nucleotides matching TRBD2. There are 14 residues in the CDR3. Germline V CDR1 and CDR2: MDHEN, SYDVKM. The V and J ends lost 7 bases and 9 bases, in that order; junction bases with no gene match: 8. This chain's CDR3 is CASTLAGGLPEQFF. In DNA, the CDR3 is TGTGCCAGCACCTTAGCGGGAGGGCTCCCTGAGCAGTTCTTC. The entire variable domain, with the rest obtained from reference TRBV28 and TRBJ2-1, is as follows: DVKVTQSSRYLVKRTGEKVFLECVQDMDHENMFWYRQDPGLGLRLIYFSYDVKMKEKGDIPEGYSVSREKKERFSLILESASTNQTSMYLCASTLAGGLPEQFFGPGTRLTVL.

This clonotype was counted a few times. This chain joins TRBV6-1 and TRBJ1-6; 9 bases align to TRBD1. The CDR3 contains 19 residues. The germline V gene has CDR1 MNHNS and CDR2 SASEGT. The ends lost 4 bases at V and 0 bases at J; junction bases unmatched: 10. The CDR3 DNA reads TGTGCCAGCAGTGTAAGGGGACAGGGCAGGAGCTCCTATAATTCACCCCTCCACTTT. This translates into CASSVRGQGRSSYNSPLHF.

The chain links TRBV5-1 to TRBJ2-3; possible D gene TRBD2, 5 bases. Between the trimmed V and J ends, which lost 7 bases and 1 base, there was a span of 13 bases. Germline lookup yields CDR1 SGHRS and CDR2 YFSETQ. The CDR3 extends over 14 amino acids. The CDR3 sequence is CASAPGSGTDTQYF. The CDR3 DNA is TGCGCCAGCGCGCCGGGGTCTGGCACAGATACGCAGTATTTT.

This clonotype was counted at least ten times. The V and J genes are TRBV10-3 and TRBJ2-7, with 9 bases identical to TRBD1. The germline gives CDR1 ENHRY, CDR2 SYGVKD. The length of the CDR3 is 15 residues. The V and J ends lost 10 bases and 5 bases, in that order; junction bases with no gene match: 15. In DNA form, the CDR3 reads TGTGCCACCCGCGACTATGGGGACAGGGCCCACGAGCAGTACTTC. As protein: CATRDYGDRAHEQYF.

The chain recombines TRBV30 with TRBJ1-2, with TRBD1 matching 11 bases. Germline V lookup: CDR1 GTSNPN, CDR2 SVGIG (reference sequence). The junction had 7 bases not matched to a gene; V was cut back by 2 bases and J by 8 bases. There are 14 residues in the CDR3. CDR3 region: CAWSTGQGAEGYTF. DNA for the CDR3: TGTGCCTGGAGTACCGGACAGGGGGCTGAGGGCTACACCTTC.

This clonotype was seen ten or more times. This rearrangement joins TRBV7-8 to TRBJ1-3; D call uncertain. V shed 1 base and J shed 0 bases, with 13 bases lying between them. The CDR3 has 17 residues. The V gene's germline CDR1 is SGHVS and CDR2 FQNEAQ. The CDR3: CASSLERVSSSGNTIYF. The DNA of the CDR3 is TGTGCCAGCAGCTTAGAAAGGGTCAGCAGCTCTGGAAACACCATATATTTT.

This clonotype was observed many times. The rearrangement joins TRBV12-3 or TRBV12-4 to TRBJ1-2; D is ambiguous. The CDR3 covers 16 residues. V lost 2 bases and J lost 5, with 18 bases in between. In DNA, the CDR3 is TGTGCCAGCAGTTTATCCACAAGCCCCCCAGAATATGGCTACACCTTC. Its protein is CASSLSTSPPEYGYTF.

This clonotype was recorded many times. The chain couples TRBV29-1 to TRBJ2-1, with D perhaps TRBD2 (6 bases). The CDR3 covers 13 residues. CDR1 and CDR2 (germline): SQVTM, ANQGSEA. Trimming removed 7 bases from V and 0 bases from J, with 10 bases in between. CDR3 in DNA: TGCAGCGCTGGGAGGAGCTCCTACAATGAGCAGTTCTTC. As protein: CSAGRSSYNEQFF.

This clonotype was counted many times. The chain combines TRBV12-3 or TRBV12-4 with TRBJ1-6; D is perhaps TRBD1 (6 bases). V dropped 5 bases and J dropped 6 bases, with 20 bases sitting between them. The CDR3 is 17 amino acids. In nucleotides, the CDR3 is TGTGCCAGCAGTCCCCCGAGGGGGGCATCTTCTAATTCACCCCTCCACTTT. The encoded protein is CASSPPRGASSNSPLHF.

V is TRBV27 and J is TRBJ1-2; 9 bases map to TRBD1. CDR3 size: 15 residues. The trim removed 3 bases at V and 2 bases at J, leaving 4 bases unmatched. Germline loops: CDR1 MNHEY, CDR2 SMNVEV (reference sequence). The CDR3 region has the DNA TGTGCCAGCAGTTTCCTCGGGACAGGGAACTATGGCTACACCTTC. This translates into CASSFLGTGNYGYTF.

This clonotype was seen at least ten times. The V and J genes are TRBV30 and TRBJ2-3, with unresolved D. The CDR3 extends over 15 amino acids. Germline V lookup: CDR1 GTSNPN, CDR2 SVGIG (reference sequence). Between the trimmed V and J ends, which lost 4 bases and 0 bases, there was a span of 14 bases. CDR3 region: CAWKLAGGSTDTQYF. CDR3 nucleotides: TGTGCCTGGAAATTGGCAGGCGGTAGCACAGATACGCAGTATTTT.

Many counts were recorded for this clonotype. This chain uses TRBV30 with TRBJ2-3; 10 nucleotides line up with TRBD2. Unmatched junction bases numbered 5, after V lost 4 bases and J lost 4 bases. The V gene's germline CDR1 is GTSNPN and CDR2 SVGIG (reference sequence). The CDR3 consists of 14 residues. CDR3 sequence (DNA): TGTGCCTGGAATCCTACTAGCGGGGCAGATACGCAGTATTTT. Translated, it gives CAWNPTSGADTQYF.

This clonotype has a count of ten or more. This chain uses TRBV15 with TRBJ2-1, with 8 bases identical to TRBD1. Germline V gene data show CDR1 as LNHNV and CDR2 as YYDKDF (reference sequence). There are 16 residues in the CDR3. Trimming cost V 5 bases and J 5 bases; bases outside gene matches: 11. In nucleotides, the CDR3 is TGTGCCACCAGCGTTTCGACAGGGGACCTTGACAATGAGCAGTTCTTC. Translation gives CATSVSTGDLDNEQFF.

The sample holds many counts of this clonotype. V gene TRBV12-3 or TRBV12-4 combines with J gene TRBJ2-3; D is uncertain. Trimming pared 1 base from V and 4 bases from J, leaving 15 bases between. The CDR3 is 16 residues long. CDR3 sequence: CASSLEATRAADTQYF. CDR3 in DNA: TGTGCCAGCAGTTTAGAGGCTACCCGGGCCGCAGATACGCAGTATTTT.

This clonotype was seen ten or more times. The chain's CDR3 is CASSTRDNHEQYF. CDR3 DNA sequence: TGTGCCAGCAGCACGAGGGACAACCACGAGCAGTACTTC. The chain carries TRBV7-2 and TRBJ2-7, with a possible D match to TRBD1 (6 bases). This CDR3 spans 13 amino acids. Trimming took off 5 bases at V and 5 bases at J, with 13 bases between the two ends. Germline lookup yields CDR1 SGHTA and CDR2 FQGNSA.

This chain uses TRBV9 with TRBJ2-7; 7 positions match TRBD1. The CDR3 sequence is 13 residues long. Trimming cost V 3 bases and J 5 bases; bases outside gene matches: 5. Germline values: CDR1 SGDLS, CDR2 YYNGEE. Here the CDR3 reads CASSGQGWDEQYF. Written as DNA, the CDR3 is TGTGCCAGCAGCGGACAGGGATGGGACGAGCAGTACTTC.

This clonotype has just a few counts. V is TRBV11-2 and J is TRBJ2-1; 7 bases agree with TRBD1. The CDR3 has 13 residues. The J segment lost 13 bases and the V segment lost 1 base, leaving 7 bases of the junction unmatched. Germline V gives CDR1 SGHAT, CDR2 FQNNGV. The DNA of the CDR3 is TGTGCCAGCAGCTTAGTTGAGGGGGCTGGTCAGTTCTTC. This gives the protein CASSLVEGAGQFF.

This clonotype has at least ten counts. This chain connects TRBV28 to TRBJ2-1; 9 nucleotides line up with TRBD2. The CDR3 totals 16 residues. V dropped 6 bases and J dropped 4; count of bases not matched to a gene: 10. Germline V gene data show CDR1 as MDHEN and CDR2 as SYDVKM. The CDR3 spells CASRGAGTSPYNEQFF. CDR3 sequence (DNA): TGTGCCAGCAGGGGGGCCGGGACTAGCCCATACAATGAGCAGTTCTTC. The full variable domain, completed using reference TRBV28 and TRBJ2-1, is DVKVTQSSRYLVKRTGEKVFLECVQDMDHENMFWYRQDPGLGLRLIYFSYDVKMKEKGDIPEGYSVSREKKERFSLILESASTNQTSMYLCASRGAGTSPYNEQFFGPGTRLTVL.

The table lists this clonotype with many counts. The CDR3 coding sequence is TGTGCCAGCAGCGGCTTGGGGCTCGCAGGAGTGGTGGGCACCGGGGAGCTGTTTTTT. It translates to CASSGLGLAGVVGTGELFF. The V gene is TRBV28, the J gene TRBJ2-2; perhaps TRBD1 as D (5 bases). The CDR3 is 19 amino acids. The V and J ends lost 6 bases and 4 bases respectively, with 27 bases between them. Germline V CDR1 and CDR2: MDHEN, SYDVKM.

The chain is built from TRBV25-1 and TRBJ1-5; D perhaps matches TRBD1 (5 bases). V was trimmed by 3 bases and J by 3 bases, leaving 12 bases between them. Germline loops: CDR1 MGHDK, CDR2 SYGVNS. This CDR3 region has 15 residues. The CDR3 loop is CASSDSQGLNQPQHF. The DNA of the CDR3 is TGTGCCAGCAGTGATTCCCAGGGCCTCAATCAGCCCCAGCATTTT.

This chain joins TRBV2 and TRBJ1-4, with D uncertain. V gave up 2 bases and J gave up 6 bases, with 10 bases separating them. Germline CDR1 SNHLY, CDR2 FYNNEI. The CDR3 length is 14 residues. CDR3 in DNA: TGTGCCAGCAGTGAAAGAGGGTTCTATGAAAAACTGTTTTTT. Translation: CASSERGFYEKLFF.

This clonotype was recorded many times. V is TRBV28 and J is TRBJ2-7; TRBD2 matches 9 bases. V shed 5 bases and J 0 bases; nucleotides not matched to a gene: 17. The germline gives CDR1 MDHEN, CDR2 SYDVKM. The CDR3 runs to 19 residues. The CDR3 DNA is TGTGCCAGCAGTACCTGGTCTAGCGGGAACCCCAAGAGCTCCTACGAGCAGTACTTC. It specifies CASSTWSSGNPKSSYEQYF.

This clonotype was detected ten times or more. Germline and junction disagree at one end, which may indicate a read error. V is TRBV25-1 and J is TRBJ2-7; a weak D match, TRBD2 (6 bases). The V gene's germline CDR1 is MGHDK and CDR2 SYGVNS. The CDR3 has 14 residues. CDR3 sequence: CASRESGESYEQYF. Written as DNA, the CDR3 is TGTGCCAGCAGAGAATCGGGGGAGTCCTACGAGCAGTACTTC.

V usage is TRBV11-2 and J usage is TRBJ2-1; 8 nucleotides align to TRBD2. CDR3 length: 16 amino acids. Germline CDR1 is SGHAT and CDR2 is FQNNGV. V lost 0 bases, J lost 6 bases, and 7 bases stayed unmatched. The CDR3 loop is CASSLDRASGFNEQFF. The CDR3 region has the DNA TGTGCCAGCAGCTTAGACAGGGCTAGCGGGTTCAATGAGCAGTTCTTC.

Many counts were recorded for this clonotype. The chain combines TRBV10-3 with TRBJ1-6, with a weak D call TRBD1 (5 bases). Trimming took off 3 bases at V and 7 bases at J, with 19 bases between the two ends. This CDR3 spans 17 amino acids. Germline V lookup: CDR1 ENHRY, CDR2 SYGVKD. In nucleotides, the CDR3 is TGTGCCATCAGTGATAATGCCGGGGCCCTACTAAATTCACCCCTCCACTTT. This encodes CAISDNAGALLNSPLHF.

The chain recombines TRBV5-5 with TRBJ2-3; the D is unclear. V gave up 4 bases and J gave up 1 base, with 16 bases separating them. Germline V CDR1 and CDR2: SGHKS, YYEKEE (reference sequence). The CDR3 has 16 amino acids. The CDR3 protein is CASSHRWEEGTDTQYF. The CDR3 region has the DNA TGTGCCAGCAGCCACCGCTGGGAAGAGGGCACAGATACGCAGTATTTT.

This clonotype has a count of ten or more. This chain connects TRBV24-1 to TRBJ1-4, with TRBD1 matching 8 bases. The junction had 4 bases not matched to a gene; V was cut back by 5 bases and J by 6 bases. The germline V gene encodes CDR1 KGHDR and CDR2 SFDVKD. The CDR3 totals 14 residues. CDR3 in amino acids: CATSGDRGDEKLFF. The CDR3 region has the DNA TGTGCCACCAGTGGTGACAGGGGAGATGAAAAACTGTTTTTT.

This clonotype was counted many times. This chain uses TRBV20-1 with TRBJ2-2; D possibly uses TRBD1 or TRBD2 (5 bases each). This CDR3 spans 14 amino acids. V dropped 1 base and J dropped 4 bases, with 10 bases sitting between them. From germline, CDR1 is DFQATT and CDR2 SNEGSKA (reference sequence). Written as DNA, the CDR3 is TGCAGTGCTAGAGCGGACGGGACCACCGGGGAGCTGTTTTTT. Encoded protein: CSARADGTTGELFF.